These 24 T cell receptor beta chains were sequenced from one sample in a study of shared T cell receptors in the human thymus. The data were produced by immunoSEQ multiplex PCR, yet TCRdb's version contains in-frame clones alone and is incomplete. This sample has some 700,000 clones; roughly 88% occur once, and the top ten carry more than 0.008%. These data were also reused for a study on human thymus T cells.

Sample: thymocytes. Receptors were obtained from a girl under three years old with a congenital heart defect.

The chain uses TRBV2 and TRBJ2-3; the D gene is possibly TRBD2 (6 bases). This CDR3 has 16 amino acids. The germline gives CDR1 SNHLY, CDR2 FYNNEI. Trimming pared 7 bases from V and 2 bases from J, leaving 19 bases between. CDR3 amino acids: CASMGRTTGPTDTQYF. Here the CDR3 DNA reads TGTGCCAGCATGGGCAGGACTACCGGACCCACAGATACGCAGTATTTT.

This chain connects TRBV27 to TRBJ2-2, with TRBD1 matching 7 bases. The V gene's germline CDR1 is MNHEY and CDR2 SMNVEV (reference sequence). Trimming removed 0 bases from V and 6 bases from J; junction bases left unmatched: 4. The CDR3 runs 15 residues. The CDR3 nucleotides are TGTGCCAGCAGTTTATCTTCGGACAGGCCCGGGGAGCTGTTTTTT. Protein sequence: CASSLSSDRPGELFF.

This clone was observed a handful of times. The chain uses TRBV7-2 and TRBJ2-7; D gene ambiguous. CDR1 and CDR2 (germline): SGHTA, FQGNSA. The CDR3 contains 12 residues. Trimming took off 1 base at V and 3 bases at J, with 4 bases between the two ends. CDR3 coding DNA: TGTGCCAGCAGCTTAGGCTACTACGAGCAGTACTTC. It codes for CASSLGYYEQYF.

This clone was detected once. The V call is TRBV5-4, the J call TRBJ1-1; no clear D gene. The germline V gene has CDR1 SGHNT and CDR2 YYREEE (reference sequence). The CDR3 loop spans 14 amino acids. The V gene lost 4 bases and the J gene lost 4 bases, with 14 bases spanning the gap. The CDR3: CASSPGTLFTEAFF. The CDR3, as DNA: TGTGCCAGCAGCCCGGGAACCCTATTCACTGAAGCTTTCTTT.

The chain joins TRBV19 to TRBJ1-1; unclear D gene. CDR3 length: 13 amino acids. From germline, CDR1 is LNHDA and CDR2 SQIVND (reference sequence). Between the trimmed V and J ends, which lost 1 base and 3 bases, there was a span of 6 bases. Here the CDR3 DNA reads TGTGCCAGTAGTATAGGCCGGGACACTGAAGCTTTCTTT. This sequence encodes CASSIGRDTEAFF. The whole variable domain, remainder taken from reference TRBV19 and TRBJ1-1, is DGGITQSPKYLFRKEGQNVTLSCEQNLNHDAMYWYRQDPGQGLRLIYYSQIVNDFQKGDIAEGYSVSREKKESFPLTVTSAQKNPTAFYLCASSIGRDTEAFFGQGTRLTVV.

V and J are TRBV7-8 and TRBJ1-2; TRBD1 agrees at 8 bases. CDR1 SGHVS and CDR2 FQNEAQ come from the germline V gene. V lost 2 bases and J lost 3; bases outside the gene matches: 20. This CDR3 has 20 amino acids. The CDR3 DNA reads as TGTGCCAGCAGCTTATTGGGTAACAGGGGGACACCACAACCCTACTATGGCTACACCTTC. Translating gives CASSLLGNRGTPQPYYGYTF.

This chain connects TRBV19 to TRBJ1-1, with 7 bases fitting TRBD1. This CDR3 spans 14 amino acids. Germline trimming cut 2 bases from V and 4 bases from J; bases unmatched to any gene: 4. The germline V gene encodes CDR1 LNHDA and CDR2 SQIVND (reference sequence). DNA of the CDR3: TGTGCCAGTAGTATACCCCCAGGGGGCACTGAAGCTTTCTTT. This codes for CASSIPPGGTEAFF.

The chain combines TRBV5-1 with TRBJ1-6; 10 nucleotides align to TRBD1. Germline lookup yields CDR1 SGHRS and CDR2 YFSETQ. The V segment lost 0 bases and the J segment 0 bases; nucleotides outside the gene matches: 9. The CDR3 is 20 amino acids. The chain's CDR3 is CASSLVHGQGVGSYNSPLHF. The CDR3 bases are TGCGCCAGCAGCTTGGTCCATGGACAGGGGGTCGGCTCCTATAATTCACCCCTCCACTTT.

V and J are TRBV5-4 and TRBJ1-2, with 7 positions matching TRBD1. The junction had 11 bases not matched to a gene; V was cut back by 4 bases and J by 2 bases. CDR1 and CDR2 from the germline V gene are SGHNT and YYREEE (reference sequence). There are 16 residues in the CDR3. CDR3 nucleotide sequence: TGTGCCAGCAGCCTCAGGCCCCGGGACAGAAACTATGGCTACACCTTC. Translation: CASSLRPRDRNYGYTF.

The chain is built from TRBV6-6 and TRBJ2-3; D is ambiguous. The length of the CDR3 is 14 residues. Trimming took 1 base from V and 2 from J, leaving 7 bases between them. CDR1 is MNHNY, CDR2 SVGAGI, per germline (reference sequence). The CDR3 reads CASSYYGPTDTQYF. CDR3 nucleotide sequence: TGTGCCAGCAGTTACTATGGCCCCACAGATACGCAGTATTTT.

The chain recombines TRBV28 with TRBJ2-7; D perhaps matches TRBD1 (6 bases). Looked up from germline, CDR1 is MDHEN and CDR2 is SYDVKM. The V end lost 6 bases, the J end lost 6 bases, and 33 bases lay between the germline ends. The CDR3 sequence is 19 residues long. The CDR3 spells CASSPRANIRLNQGCEQYF. The CDR3 DNA sequence: TGTGCCAGCAGCCCCCGAGCGAATATACGGCTGAACCAGGGGTGCGAGCAGTACTTC.

The chain employs TRBV7-4 and TRBJ1-1, with 8 bases fitting TRBD1. V gave up 5 bases and J gave up 0 bases; unmatched junction bases: 17. This CDR3 spans 19 amino acids. Germline lookup yields CDR1 SGHVT and CDR2 SQSDAQ. CDR3 bases: TGTGCCAGCAGCAAAATTCAGGGGGCGTCGGGTCCGGTGAACACTGAAGCTTTCTTT. This gives the protein CASSKIQGASGPVNTEAFF.

The J gene is TRBJ1-1, the V gene TRBV5-1; tentatively, D is TRBD1 (6 bases). Germline CDR1 is SGHRS and CDR2 is YFSETQ. The CDR3 has 15 amino acids. The V and J ends lost 0 bases and 6 bases respectively, with 15 bases between them. The CDR3 coding sequence is TGCGCCAGCAGCTTGGCCCCCCGGACAGCTTCTGAAGCTTTCTTT. Translation: CASSLAPRTASEAFF.

V is TRBV28 and J is TRBJ1-2; TRBD1 might be the D (6 bases). The germline gives CDR1 MDHEN, CDR2 SYDVKM. This CDR3 region has 13 residues. Trimming removed 3 bases at V and 4 bases at J, with 9 bases between. The DNA for the CDR3 is TGTGCCAGCAGTTTTGGCAGGGGCTATGGCTACACCTTC. Protein product: CASSFGRGYGYTF.

This chain connects TRBV11-3 to TRBJ2-5; D possibly corresponds to TRBD1 (7 bases). Trimming pared 3 bases from V and 4 bases from J, leaving 12 bases between. The CDR3 consists of 14 residues. CDR1 is SGHNT, CDR2 YENEEA, per germline. The CDR3 here is CASSFGGGRETQYF. The CDR3 bases are TGTGCCAGCAGCTTCGGAGGGGGCAGAGAGACCCAGTACTTC.

V and J are TRBV10-1 and TRBJ1-6; the D is unclear. V dropped 2 bases and J dropped 7 bases, with 15 bases sitting between them. Per the germline V gene, CDR1 is WNHNN and CDR2 is SYGVQD (reference sequence). The CDR3 runs 16 residues. For the CDR3, the DNA is TGCGCCAGCAGTGAGAGGAGGGATCTTGGGAATTCACCCCTCCACTTT. Translated: CASSERRDLGNSPLHF.

This clone was detected only a few times. V gene TRBV11-2 combines with J gene TRBJ1-1, with 10 nucleotides matching TRBD1. Germline values: CDR1 SGHAT, CDR2 FQNNGV. V lost 4 bases, J lost 0 bases, and 8 bases stayed unmatched. The CDR3 sequence is 17 residues long. The CDR3 sequence is CASSSGQGVNLNTEAFF. DNA of the CDR3: TGTGCCAGCAGCTCTGGACAGGGGGTAAACCTGAACACTGAAGCTTTCTTT.

The chain uses TRBV18 and TRBJ1-5; the match to TRBD1 covers 7 bases. J gave up 1 base and V 0 bases, and 6 bases lay outside the gene matches. This CDR3 is built from 17 residues. Per germline, CDR1 KGHSH and CDR2 LQKENI. CDR3 nucleotides: TGTGCCAGCTCACCACCGGGGGACAGCAGGAGCAATCAGCCCCAGCATTTT. Translation gives CASSPPGDSRSNQPQHF.

The CDR3 is CASSQDPRTGRTEAFF. The DNA of the CDR3 is TGCGCCAGCAGCCAAGATCCCCGGACAGGGAGGACTGAAGCTTTCTTT. This sequence joins TRBV4-3 and TRBJ1-1, with 8 bases fitting TRBD1. V lost 0 bases to trimming and J lost 5 bases; unmatched junction nucleotides: 8. CDR3 length equals 16 residues. The germline V gene has CDR1 LGHNA and CDR2 YSLEER.

The J gene is TRBJ1-2, the V gene TRBV5-1; D perhaps matches TRBD1 (6 bases). Germline V gene lookup returns CDR1 SGHRS and CDR2 YFSETQ. This CDR3 spans 15 amino acids. Deletions cut 3 bases from V and 6 bases from J, with 18 bases between. CDR3 in DNA: TGCGCCAGCAGCTACCACAGGGATCATGGGCATGGCTACACCTTC. The encoded protein is CASSYHRDHGHGYTF.

The V call is TRBV18, the J call TRBJ2-1; 7 bases align to TRBD1. CDR3 length: 12 residues. CDR1 is KGHSH, CDR2 LQKENI, per germline. V lost 2 bases, J lost 10 bases, and 2 bases stayed unmatched. The CDR3 is CASSPGQAEQFF. The DNA for the CDR3 is TGTGCCAGCTCACCAGGACAGGCGGAGCAGTTCTTC.

The V gene is TRBV5-4, the J gene TRBJ2-7; TRBD1 is a possible D gene (5 bases). Trimming took 1 base from V and 1 from J, leaving 12 bases between them. Per germline, CDR1 SGHNT and CDR2 YYREEE (reference sequence). The CDR3 runs to 15 residues. This CDR3 is CASSLRRVKSYEQYF. CDR3 DNA sequence: TGTGCCAGCAGCTTGCGCAGGGTAAAGTCCTACGAGCAGTACTTC.

Only one count was recorded for this clone. V usage is TRBV6-5 and J usage is TRBJ2-7; D unclear. The germline gives CDR1 MNHEY, CDR2 SVGAGI. Trimming removed 4 bases from V and 5 bases from J, with 12 bases in between. The length of the CDR3 is 13 residues. The CDR3, as DNA: TGTGCCAGCAGTTTTCCGGGTCACGACGAGCAGTACTTC. Encoded protein: CASSFPGHDEQYF.

The chain uses TRBV4-1 and TRBJ1-4, with a weak D call TRBD1 (6 bases). The V and J ends lost 2 bases and 0 bases respectively, with 16 bases between them. The CDR3 length is 18 residues. CDR1 MGHRA and CDR2 YSYEKL come from the germline V gene. The CDR3: CASSQQLPQGTTNEKLFF. The CDR3 DNA reads as TGCGCCAGCAGCCAACAACTTCCACAGGGAACAACTAATGAAAAACTGTTTTTT.